Shown below are 19 T cell receptor beta chains from a single sample sequenced in a study of T-cell reconstitution after alpha-beta-depleted transplantation in children. Unique molecular identifiers featured in how the TCRbeta library was prepared. TCRdb used MiXCR to reprocess the PCR reads, holding one entry per CDR3 protein. This table holds 540,000 or so distinct CDR3 sequences, more than 20% found once. The sequenced sample was PBMCs, mostly from graft donor cells, obtained 360 days after TCRalphabeta/CD19-depleted stem cell transplant. The receptors were gathered from a boy in the first two years of life who had a stem cell transplant for acute myeloid leukemia, so the T cells may come from the graft donor.

This clonotype was detected a few times. The rearrangement joins TRBV15 to TRBJ2-5; 8 bases are a match to TRBD1. The germline V gene encodes CDR1 LNHNV and CDR2 YYDKDF (reference sequence). The CDR3 sequence is 15 residues long. V lost 3 bases to trimming and J lost 5 bases; unmatched junction nucleotides: 8. In nucleotides, the CDR3 is TGTGCCACCAGCAGGGGGACAGGTCGGTGGGAGACCCAGTACTTC. Translating gives CATSRGTGRWETQYF.

This clonotype was observed many times. The V and J genes are TRBV5-1 and TRBJ2-1, with TRBD2 identical over 7 bases. This CDR3 has 15 amino acids. Germline CDR1 reads SGHRS; CDR2 reads YFSETQ. J was trimmed by 8 bases and V by 1 base; bases with no gene match: 9. The CDR3 coding sequence is TGCGCCAGCAGCTTGTCCGGGACTACCTTCCATGAGCAGTTCTTC. As protein: CASSLSGTTFHEQFF.

This clonotype occurred many times. This chain joins TRBV10-3 and TRBJ1-5, with D unclear. Deletions cut 6 bases from V and 0 bases from J, with 9 bases between. The CDR3 is 14 amino acids. The germline V gene has CDR1 ENHRY and CDR2 SYGVKD. The CDR3 nucleotides read TGTGCCATCAGATCGGACCGTAGCAATCAGCCCCAGCATTTT. This encodes CAIRSDRSNQPQHF.

Many counts were recorded for this clonotype. V usage is TRBV7-8 and J usage is TRBJ2-7; a weak D match, TRBD1 (5 bases). V was clipped by 5 bases and J by 2 bases, with 13 bases between them. CDR3 size: 14 residues. The germline gives CDR1 SGHVS, CDR2 FQNEAQ. CDR3 nucleotide sequence: TGTGCCAGCAGCACCTCCCGCAGGGCCTACGAGCAGTACTTC. It yields the protein CASSTSRRAYEQYF.

The chain recombines TRBV27 with TRBJ2-1; perhaps TRBD1 as D (5 bases). The CDR3 covers 13 residues. Trimming pared 7 bases from V and 4 bases from J, leaving 11 bases between. Germline CDR1 is MNHEY and CDR2 is SMNVEV (reference sequence). The CDR3 sequence is CASTGIEYNEQFF. The CDR3 nucleotides read TGTGCCAGCACAGGGATCGAGTACAATGAGCAGTTCTTC.

The gene calls are TRBV20-1 and TRBJ2-2, with 13 bases lining up with TRBD2. The CDR3 runs 14 residues. CDR1 is DFQATT and CDR2 is SNEGSKA in the germline V gene (reference sequence). V dropped 6 bases and J dropped 6; count of bases not matched to a gene: 4. CDR3 sequence: CSATSGGVSGELFF. CDR3 bases: TGCAGTGCCACTAGCGGGGGGGTCTCCGGGGAGCTGTTTTTT.

This clonotype appeared a few times. The V gene is TRBV5-1, the J gene TRBJ2-3; the D gene is possibly TRBD1 (6 bases). V lost 1 base and J lost 0, with 12 bases in between. The CDR3 spans 16 residues. Germline V gives CDR1 SGHRS, CDR2 YFSETQ. For the CDR3, the DNA is TGCGCCAGCAGCTTGACAGGGCAAACGAGCACAGATACGCAGTATTTT. Translation gives CASSLTGQTSTDTQYF.

The genes are TRBV29-1 and TRBJ2-2, with unresolved D. V was trimmed by 5 bases and J by 0 bases, leaving 7 bases between them. CDR1 and CDR2 from the germline V gene are SQVTM and ANQGSEA. There are 13 residues in the CDR3. The CDR3 DNA reads as TGCAGCGTTTGGTCCGCGAACACCGGGGAGCTGTTTTTT. Its translation is CSVWSANTGELFF.

This sequence joins TRBV7-2 and TRBJ1-4; 10 bases line up with TRBD1. The ends lost 5 bases at V and 8 bases at J; junction bases unmatched: 8. The germline V gene encodes CDR1 SGHTA and CDR2 FQGNSA. CDR3 size: 15 residues. This CDR3 is CASSTRDRGGEKLFF. The CDR3 nucleotides are TGTGCCAGCAGCACGAGGGACAGGGGAGGAGAAAAACTGTTTTTT.

This clonotype was counted ten times or more. This chain links TRBV29-1 with TRBJ1-1; TRBD1 matches at 7 bases. The CDR3 runs to 13 residues. Germline assignment: CDR1 SQVTM and CDR2 ANQGSEA. The V segment lost 6 bases and the J segment 5 bases; nucleotides outside the gene matches: 9. CDR3 region: CSVRGGQVTEAFF. In nucleotides, the CDR3 is TGCAGCGTGAGAGGGGGCCAGGTTACTGAAGCTTTCTTT.

V and J are TRBV20-1 and TRBJ1-2; D uncertain. V shed 0 bases and J shed 3 bases, with 11 bases lying between them. CDR3 length equals 14 residues. CDR1 and CDR2 from the germline V gene are DFQATT and SNEGSKA (reference sequence). In DNA form, the CDR3 reads TGCAGTGCTAGAGAGCCGAGTTCCCACTATGGCTACACCTTC. Residues: CSAREPSSHYGYTF.

The chain uses TRBV20-1 and TRBJ1-2; D gene ambiguous. This CDR3 is 14 amino acids long. Germline V gene lookup returns CDR1 DFQATT and CDR2 SNEGSKA (reference sequence). V was pared by 3 bases and J by 0 bases, with 11 bases between. The CDR3 loop is CSARSGPSNYGYTF. CDR3 in DNA: TGCAGTGCTAGGTCCGGGCCCTCTAACTATGGCTACACCTTC.

The genes are TRBV6-5 and TRBJ2-2; D could derive from TRBD1 or TRBD2 (5 bases each). Germline V gene data show CDR1 as MNHEY and CDR2 as SVGAGI. V lost 0 bases and J lost 7, with 24 bases in between. The CDR3 runs to 19 residues. The CDR3 sequence is CASSYSTQRGAFLIGELFF. The DNA of the CDR3 is TGTGCCAGCAGTTACTCGACACAGAGGGGCGCATTCCTAATCGGGGAGCTGTTTTTT.

The chain carries TRBV12-3 or TRBV12-4 and TRBJ2-5; D may be TRBD1 (5 bases). CDR3 size: 14 residues. V dropped 6 bases and J dropped 5 bases, with 16 bases sitting between them. In DNA form, the CDR3 reads TGTGCCAGCAGCCCCCGAAGGGGTTCGGAGACCCAGTACTTC. This encodes CASSPRRGSETQYF.

The chain employs TRBV20-1 and TRBJ2-1; the match to TRBD1 covers 9 bases. There are 18 residues in the CDR3. V was pared by 5 bases and J by 8 bases, with 22 bases of the junction left unmatched. CDR1 DFQATT and CDR2 SNEGSKA come from the germline V gene (reference sequence). The CDR3 sequence is CSAWGLARDRVGVDEQFF. The CDR3 bases are TGCAGTGCTTGGGGCCTGGCTCGGGACAGGGTTGGTGTGGATGAGCAGTTCTTC.

This clonotype has only a few counts. This chain connects TRBV7-6 to TRBJ2-4; tentative D call: TRBD1 (6 bases). There are 17 residues in the CDR3. Per the germline V gene, CDR1 is SGHVS and CDR2 is FNYEAQ. V gave up 4 bases and J gave up 0 bases, with 16 bases separating them. The CDR3 nucleotides read TGTGCCAGCAGCTCTCAACCGGGACACCAAGCCAAAAACATTCAGTACTTC. Translated, it gives CASSSQPGHQAKNIQYF.

There are many counts of this clonotype. The V and J genes are TRBV12-3 or TRBV12-4 and TRBJ2-5; 8 bases line up with TRBD1. Trimming at V came to 0 bases and at J to 4 bases, leaving 7 bases not matched to a gene. The CDR3 totals 16 residues. CDR3 in DNA: TGTGCCAGCAGTTTAGCGAGGACAGGGAGCGGAGAGACCCAGTACTTC. Protein: CASSLARTGSGETQYF.

This clonotype was counted at least ten times. The chain joins TRBV29-1 to TRBJ1-1, with 7 positions matching TRBD1. After removal of 7 bases from V and 2 bases from J, the junction contained 7 bases not matched to a gene. This CDR3 spans 13 amino acids. The germline CDR1 and CDR2 sequences are SQVTM and ANQGSEA. The CDR3 sequence is CSAVRGINTEAFF. The CDR3 coding sequence is TGCAGCGCCGTCAGGGGGATTAACACTGAAGCTTTCTTT. Combining the CDR3 with reference TRBV29-1 and TRBJ1-1 gives the whole variable domain SAVISQKPSRDICQRGTSLTIQCQVDSQVTMMFWYRQQPGQSLTLIATANQGSEATYESGFVIDKFPISRPNLTFSTLTVSNMSPEDSSIYLCSAVRGINTEAFFGQGTRLTVV.

This clonotype was recorded many times. J is TRBJ1-4 and V is TRBV20-1, with D maybe TRBD1 (6 bases). The CDR3 length is 16 residues. Germline CDR1 DFQATT, CDR2 SNEGSKA (reference sequence). Trimming removed 0 bases from V and 1 base from J, with 12 bases in between. This CDR3 reads CSARDPLRGTNEKLFF. CDR3 DNA sequence: TGCAGTGCTAGAGATCCTCTCAGGGGAACTAATGAAAAACTGTTTTTT.